What follows are 16 T cell receptor beta chains derived from one specimen sequenced in a study of blood T cell repertoires in COVID-19. This table comes from immunoSEQ multiplex PCR, and its TCRdb copy is limited to in-frame clones, with some not included. This table has 250,000 to 350,000 clones, about nine tenths appearing once. The sample consisted of PBMCs or T cells enriched from blood (not recorded which). These receptors were collected from a woman in her late teens or twenties who had recovered from COVID-19.

This chain connects TRBV30 to TRBJ2-2; 7 nucleotides align to TRBD2. CDR3 size: 15 residues. Germline V gene data show CDR1 as GTSNPN and CDR2 as SVGIG (reference sequence). Germline trimming cut 0 bases from V and 2 bases from J; bases unmatched to any gene: 3. The CDR3 region has the DNA TGTGCCTGGAGTGTAGCGGGACCAAACACCGGGGAGCTGTTTTTT. It specifies CAWSVAGPNTGELFF.

CDR3 DNA sequence: TGTGCCAGCAGCGCTCGGACAGTAACTAGCACAGATACGCAGTATTTT. It codes for CASSARTVTSTDTQYF. The chain is built from TRBV3-1 (or the pseudogene TRBV3-2) and TRBJ2-3, with a tentative D call TRBD1 (6 bases). Per germline, CDR1 LGHDT and CDR2 YNNKEL (reference sequence). Trimming stripped 5 bases from V and 0 bases from J, with 15 bases between. The CDR3 contains 16 residues.

The chain links TRBV15 to TRBJ1-4; tentatively, D is TRBD1 (5 bases). The CDR3 consists of 13 residues. V was shortened by 9 bases and J by 6 bases, with 14 bases between the two germline ends. Germline V CDR1 and CDR2: LNHNV, YYDKDF (reference sequence). The CDR3 sequence is CATTDTPDEKLFF. CDR3 DNA sequence: TGTGCCACGACGGACACTCCCGATGAAAAACTGTTTTTT.

Only one count was recorded for this clone. V usage is TRBV21-1 and J usage is TRBJ2-3; the listed D gene, TRBD1, was not tested against the DNA. TRBV21-1 is designated a pseudogene. The CDR3 runs 16 residues. CDR3 sequence (DNA): TGTGCCAGCAGCCGTGGACAGGGAGGGGACACAGATACGCAGTATTTT. Its translation is CASSRGQGGDTDTQYF.

J is TRBJ2-1 and V is TRBV7-3; 8 bases are a match to TRBD2. J gave up 7 bases and V 2 bases, and 7 bases lay outside the gene matches. This CDR3 has 15 residues. In germline, CDR1 is SGHTA, CDR2 FQGTGA. DNA for the CDR3: TGTGCCAGCAGCTTAGAGGCGGGGGGCATAAATGAGCAGTTCTTC. It translates to CASSLEAGGINEQFF. The full variable domain, in which reference TRBV7-3 and TRBJ2-1 provide the parts outside the CDR3, is GAGVSQTPSNKVTEKGKYVELRCDPISGHTALYWYRQSLGQGPEFLIYFQGTGAADDSGLPNDRFFAVRPEGSVSTLKIQRTERGDSAVYLCASSLEAGGINEQFFGPGTRLTVL.

The chain couples TRBV7-9 to TRBJ2-5; D call uncertain. Per germline, CDR1 SEHNR and CDR2 FQNEAQ (reference sequence). The CDR3 loop spans 13 amino acids. V lost 7 bases and J 1 base, leaving 10 bases between the germline ends. The CDR3 protein is CASNLRLQETQYF. The CDR3 DNA is TGTGCCAGCAACCTTCGACTCCAAGAGACCCAGTACTTC.

The chain uses TRBV19 and TRBJ2-3; D unresolved. This CDR3 spans 11 amino acids. The germline CDR1 and CDR2 sequences are LNHDA and SQIVND (reference sequence). Deletions cut 3 bases from V and 6 bases from J, with 4 bases between. CDR3 nucleotides: TGTGCCAGTAGTATTTCTGATACGCAGTATTTT. Its protein product is CASSISDTQYF.

The chain is built from TRBV24-1 and TRBJ2-5, with TRBD1 matching over 10 bases. The germline gives CDR1 KGHDR, CDR2 SFDVKD. The V and J ends lost 7 bases and 3 bases, in that order; junction bases with no gene match: 7. The CDR3 extends over 15 amino acids. The DNA of the CDR3 is TGTGCCACCAGAGCCGGAGGGACAGGGGAAGAGACCCAGTACTTC. Translating gives CATRAGGTGEETQYF.

The chain employs TRBV6-6 and TRBJ2-7; a possible D gene is TRBD2 (6 bases). CDR3 length: 11 residues. The germline V gene encodes CDR1 MNHNY and CDR2 SVGAGI (reference sequence). Trimming pared 0 bases from V and 9 bases from J, leaving 6 bases between. CDR3 nucleotide sequence: TGTGCCAGCAGTTACTCGGGGGGGCAGTACTTC. This sequence encodes CASSYSGGQYF.

The chain has TRBV30 and TRBJ1-5, with D hard to call. This CDR3 has 15 residues. Trimming stripped 2 bases from V and 0 bases from J, with 11 bases between. CDR1 GTSNPN and CDR2 SVGIG come from the germline V gene (reference sequence). This CDR3 reads CAWSLSGPSNQPQHF. DNA of the CDR3: TGTGCCTGGAGTCTTAGCGGACCTAGCAATCAGCCCCAGCATTTT. Full variable domain (remainder filled in from reference TRBV30 and TRBJ1-5): SQTIHQWPATLVQPVGSPLSLECTVEGTSNPNLYWYRQAAGRGLQLLFYSVGIGQISSEVPQNLSASRPQDRQFILSSKKLLLSDSGFYLCAWSLSGPSNQPQHFGDGTRLSIL.

This chain links TRBV7-2 with TRBJ1-2, with 11 bases aligning to TRBD1. The CDR3 is 16 residues long. The V segment lost 3 bases and the J segment 6 bases; nucleotides outside the gene matches: 9. The germline CDR1 and CDR2 sequences are SGHTA and FQGNSA. The CDR3 sequence is CASSFVERTGGNGYTF. The CDR3 coding sequence is TGTGCCAGCAGCTTCGTTGAGCGGACAGGGGGCAATGGCTACACCTTC.

This clone showed up just once. J is TRBJ2-1 and V is TRBV3-1 (or the pseudogene TRBV3-2); D not certain. Per germline, CDR1 LGHDT and CDR2 YNNKEL (reference sequence). Trimming cost V 0 bases and J 8 bases, with 5 bases left between them. The CDR3 covers 12 residues. CDR3 sequence reads: CASSQDEDEQFF. DNA of the CDR3: TGTGCCAGCAGCCAAGATGAGGATGAGCAGTTCTTC.

The V call is TRBV30, the J call TRBJ2-6, with TRBD1 matching over 7 bases. This CDR3 is 17 amino acids long. The germline V gene encodes CDR1 GTSNPN and CDR2 SVGIG (reference sequence). V lost 5 bases and J lost 0; bases outside the gene matches: 10. As DNA, the CDR3 is TGTGCCTGGCACAGGGGCTTCGGCCCCTCTGGGGCCAACGTCCTGACTTTC. It specifies CAWHRGFGPSGANVLTF.

In DNA form, the CDR3 reads TGTGCCAGCAGTCACGAGCGGGGGGGCCCCGAAGATACGCAGTATTTT. It codes for CASSHERGGPEDTQYF. This rearrangement joins TRBV4-2 to TRBJ2-3; the match to TRBD2 covers 10 bases. The CDR3 loop spans 16 amino acids. The J segment lost 5 bases and the V segment lost 6 bases, leaving 11 bases of the junction unmatched. Germline V gives CDR1 LGHNA, CDR2 YNFKEQ.

V and J are TRBV5-6 and TRBJ1-5; D possibly corresponds to TRBD1 (5 bases). V was trimmed by 4 bases and J by 9 bases, leaving 14 bases between them. This CDR3 is 13 amino acids long. Germline CDR1 and CDR2: SGHDT and YYEEEE. The CDR3 region has the DNA TGTGCCAGCAGCATAAGTGTCCAGGGGCCCCAGCATTTT. Protein product: CASSISVQGPQHF. Looking up the rest from reference TRBV5-6 and TRBJ1-5 gives the full variable domain: DAGVTQSPTHLIKTRGQQVTLRCSPKSGHDTVSWYQQALGQGPQFIFQYYEEEERQRGNFPDRFSGHQFPNYSSELNVNALLLGDSALYLCASSISVQGPQHFGDGTRLSIL.

V and J are TRBV7-9 and TRBJ1-1; D not resolved. Between the trimmed V and J ends, which lost 5 bases and 4 bases, there was a span of 11 bases. The CDR3 loop spans 13 amino acids. Germline CDR1 and CDR2: SEHNR and FQNEAQ (reference sequence). This chain's CDR3 is CASSAGLVTEAFF. The CDR3 DNA follows: TGTGCCAGCAGCGCGGGCCTGGTCACTGAAGCTTTCTTT.